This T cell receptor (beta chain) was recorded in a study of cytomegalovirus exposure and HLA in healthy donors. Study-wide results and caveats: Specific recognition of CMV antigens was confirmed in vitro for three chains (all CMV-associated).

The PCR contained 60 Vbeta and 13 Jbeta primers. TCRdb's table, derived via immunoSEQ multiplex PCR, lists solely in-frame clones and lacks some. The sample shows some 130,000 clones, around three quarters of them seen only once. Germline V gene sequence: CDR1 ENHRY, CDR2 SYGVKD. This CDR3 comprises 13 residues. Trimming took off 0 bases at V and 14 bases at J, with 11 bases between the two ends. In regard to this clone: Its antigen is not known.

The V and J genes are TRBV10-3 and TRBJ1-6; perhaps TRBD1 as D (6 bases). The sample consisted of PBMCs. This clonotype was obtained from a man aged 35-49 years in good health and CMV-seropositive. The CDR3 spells CAISESQGWALHF. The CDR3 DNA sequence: TGTGCCATCAGTGAGTCCCAGGGGTGGGCCCTCCACTTT.